Listed here are 5 T cell receptor beta chains from one sample, sequenced in a study of T-cell reconstitution after alpha-beta-depleted transplantation in children. Using unique molecular identifiers, the investigators prepared the TCRbeta library. TCRdb fed the PCR reads into MiXCR, producing one record per CDR3 protein. The sample carries roughly 610,000 distinct CDR3 sequences, 10% to 13% recorded once. The source material was PBMCs from the stem cell graft donor, sampled from the stem cell graft. Receptors originate from a human donor who donated a stem cell graft to a child with acute myeloid leukemia.

The CDR3 nucleotides are TGTGCCAGCAAACCGACAGGGATCCATGAGCAGTTCTTC. Protein sequence: CASKPTGIHEQFF. This chain connects TRBV6-6 to TRBJ2-1, with TRBD1 matching over 7 bases. This CDR3 spans 13 amino acids. In germline, CDR1 is MNHNY, CDR2 SVGAGI (reference sequence). V was clipped by 7 bases and J by 8 bases; unmatched bases: 8.

The sample holds a few counts of this clonotype. The rearrangement uses TRBV20-1 and TRBJ2-5; 8 nucleotides line up with TRBD1. The CDR3 has 15 amino acids. V lost 6 bases and J lost 2; bases outside the gene matches: 11. The germline gives CDR1 DFQATT, CDR2 SNEGSKA (reference sequence). The CDR3 region is CSALPGTGTQETQYF. CDR3 bases: TGCAGTGCCCTACCCGGGACAGGCACACAAGAGACCCAGTACTTC.

The rearrangement links TRBV6-1 to TRBJ2-7; the match to TRBD2 covers 13 bases. Germline lookup yields CDR1 MNHNS and CDR2 SASEGT. V gave up 6 bases and J gave up 2 bases; unmatched junction bases: 4. This CDR3 is 15 amino acids long. The CDR3, as DNA: TGTGCCAGCAGCATGGGACTAGCGGGACCCTACGAGCAGTACTTC. Its protein is CASSMGLAGPYEQYF.

This clonotype was detected many times. The gene calls are TRBV7-9 and TRBJ2-7, with 10 bases that match TRBD1. This CDR3 is 16 amino acids long. CDR1 is SEHNR, CDR2 FQNEAQ, per germline (reference sequence). Unmatched junction bases numbered 9, after V lost 5 bases and J lost 2 bases. The CDR3 DNA follows: TGTGCCAGCAGCCTTGAAGGGACAGGGGTGCCCTACGAGCAGTACTTC. Residues: CASSLEGTGVPYEQYF.

This clonotype has more than one count but fewer than ten. The rearrangement uses TRBV9 and TRBJ2-7, with D perhaps TRBD1 (5 bases). Germline V gene data show CDR1 as SGDLS and CDR2 as YYNGEE. V shed 5 bases and J shed 3 bases, with 15 bases lying between them. The CDR3 contains 14 residues. The CDR3 loop reads CASSKTATLYEQYF. CDR3 bases: TGTGCCAGCAGTAAGACAGCCACTCTCTACGAGCAGTACTTC.